Listed here are 19 T cell receptor beta chains from one sample, sequenced in a study of blood T cell repertoires in COVID-19. Sequenced by immunoSEQ multiplex PCR; TCRdb stores in-frame clones only, minus some. The sample has roughly 140,000 clones; 70% to 90% are singletons. Material: peripheral blood. These receptors all come from a woman aged 60-75 years with COVID-19, enrolled during active disease.

This sequence joins TRBV21-1 and TRBJ2-7; no DNA check was done on the table's D call, TRBD1. TRBV21-1 corresponds to a pseudogene. CDR3 length equals 16 residues. The CDR3 nucleotides are TGTGCCAGCAGCAGGAAGACAGACGAGGAATCCTACGAGCAGTACTTC. Translation gives CASSRKTDEESYEQYF.

The chain has TRBV7-3 and TRBJ2-1; the match to TRBD2 covers 14 bases. Trimming cost V 5 bases and J 5 bases; bases outside gene matches: 11. Looked up from germline, CDR1 is SGHTA and CDR2 is FQGTGA. This CDR3 has 18 amino acids. In nucleotides, the CDR3 is TGTGCCAGCAGCCCGCGACTAGCGGGGGGGCCGGGGGACAATGAGCAGTTCTTC. Encoded protein: CASSPRLAGGPGDNEQFF. The full variable domain, with the rest looked up from reference TRBV7-3 and TRBJ2-1, is GAGVSQTPSNKVTEKGKYVELRCDPISGHTALYWYRQSLGQGPEFLIYFQGTGAADDSGLPNDRFFAVRPEGSVSTLKIQRTERGDSAVYLCASSPRLAGGPGDNEQFFGPGTRLTVL.

CDR3 loop: CASSPRPESSGGPISYNEQFF. CDR3 DNA: TGTGCCAGCTCACCTCGGCCCGAATCTAGCGGGGGGCCGATCTCCTACAATGAGCAGTTCTTC. This chain uses TRBV18 with TRBJ2-1; TRBD2 aligns across 11 bases. CDR3 length: 21 residues. Germline CDR1 KGHSH, CDR2 LQKENI. The trim removed 3 bases at V and 0 bases at J, leaving 16 bases unmatched.

V usage is TRBV7-3 and J usage is TRBJ2-3, with a possible D match to TRBD2 (5 bases). Trimming shortened V by 1 base and J by 4 bases, and 6 bases separated the two germline ends. This CDR3 spans 13 amino acids. The germline V gene encodes CDR1 SGHTA and CDR2 FQGTGA. The chain's CDR3 is CASSLILADTQYF. CDR3 nucleotide sequence: TGTGCCAGCAGCTTAATACTAGCAGATACGCAGTATTTT.

The chain uses TRBV7-3 and TRBJ1-1, with 10 bases that match TRBD1. Per the germline V gene, CDR1 is SGHTA and CDR2 is FQGTGA. This CDR3 has 14 amino acids. V was pared by 5 bases and J by 3 bases, with 3 bases of the junction left unmatched. CDR3 nucleotide sequence: TGTGCCAGCAGCACGACAGGGGGCGACACTGAAGCTTTCTTT. Protein sequence: CASSTTGGDTEAFF.

This sequence joins TRBV9 and TRBJ1-2, with TRBD1 matching 8 bases. This CDR3 has 13 residues. The J segment lost 8 bases and the V segment lost 0 bases, leaving 3 bases of the junction unmatched. The V gene's germline CDR1 is SGDLS and CDR2 YYNGEE. The CDR3 DNA sequence: TGTGCCAGCAGCGTAGTGGCAGGGGGCGGCTACACCTTC. It translates to CASSVVAGGGYTF.

The CDR3 loop is CASSQGVQVYGYTF. The CDR3 DNA reads TGTGCCAGCAGCCAAGGTGTGCAGGTGTATGGCTACACCTTC. The gene calls are TRBV3-1 (or the pseudogene TRBV3-2) and TRBJ1-2; D is ambiguous. CDR1 and CDR2 from the germline V gene are LGHDT and YNNKEL (reference sequence). The V end was cut by 1 base, the J end by 5 bases, with 11 bases between. The CDR3 is 14 amino acids.

The chain couples TRBV27 to TRBJ1-4, with TRBD1 identical over 8 bases. Germline V lookup: CDR1 MNHEY, CDR2 SMNVEV (reference sequence). CDR3 length equals 15 residues. Trimming cost V 4 bases and J 7 bases; bases outside gene matches: 8. CDR3: CASSSHRGEREKLFF. CDR3 in DNA: TGTGCCAGCAGTTCTCACAGGGGGGAGCGTGAAAAACTGTTTTTT.

The genes are TRBV27 and TRBJ2-1; D possibly corresponds to TRBD2 (5 bases). The CDR3 covers 15 residues. CDR1 and CDR2 from the germline V gene are MNHEY and SMNVEV (reference sequence). Between the trimmed V and J ends, which lost 4 bases and 5 bases, there was a span of 15 bases. The CDR3: CASSSGGPVNNEQFF. In DNA, the CDR3 is TGTGCCAGCAGTTCCGGCGGGCCAGTAAACAATGAGCAGTTCTTC.

This clone turned up a few times. The rearrangement joins TRBV6-2 or TRBV6-3 to TRBJ1-2; 9 bases match TRBD1. The CDR3 is 16 amino acids. Germline CDR1 reads MNHEY; CDR2 reads SVGEGT. The V segment lost 0 bases and the J segment 8 bases; nucleotides outside the gene matches: 10. DNA for the CDR3: TGTGCCAGCAGTTACTCGGCGGGACAGGGATTCGAGGGCTACACCTTC. Its translation is CASSYSAGQGFEGYTF.

J is TRBJ1-1 and V is TRBV7-9; D might be TRBD1 (5 bases). Per the germline V gene, CDR1 is SEHNR and CDR2 is FQNEAQ (reference sequence). V was clipped by 5 bases and J by 0 bases, with 13 bases between them. The CDR3 covers 15 residues. This CDR3 reads CASSPGYLLNTEAFF. For the CDR3, the DNA is TGTGCCAGCAGCCCAGGGTACTTGTTGAACACTGAAGCTTTCTTT.

The chain has TRBV29-1 and TRBJ1-1; TRBD1 aligns across 9 bases. Trimming cost V 3 bases and J 2 bases; bases outside gene matches: 13. The CDR3 consists of 17 residues. Germline V CDR1 and CDR2: SQVTM, ANQGSEA. CDR3: CSVDRRWTGEFNTEAFF. CDR3 nucleotide sequence: TGCAGCGTTGATCGGCGCTGGACAGGGGAATTTAACACTGAAGCTTTCTTT.

This chain connects TRBV18 to TRBJ1-1, with unresolved D. Trimming left V 0 bases short and J 2 bases short, with 7 bases between. Germline CDR1 is KGHSH and CDR2 is LQKENI. This CDR3 contains 14 residues. The chain's CDR3 is CASSPPRDNTEAFF. In DNA, the CDR3 is TGTGCCAGCTCACCACCGAGGGATAACACTGAAGCTTTCTTT.

The chain carries TRBV10-1 and TRBJ2-3, with 9 bases that match TRBD2. J was trimmed by 5 bases and V by 7 bases; bases with no gene match: 10. The CDR3 totals 15 residues. Germline lookup yields CDR1 WNHNN and CDR2 SYGVQD (reference sequence). Written as DNA, the CDR3 is TGCGCCAGCAACGAAAAGGGACTAGCTCGAGATACGCAGTATTTT. It yields the protein CASNEKGLARDTQYF.

This clone showed up just once. This sequence joins TRBV18 and TRBJ2-7; tentative D call: TRBD1 (6 bases). CDR1 is KGHSH and CDR2 is LQKENI in the germline V gene. V was cut by 3 bases and J by 0 bases, with 9 bases left in between. The CDR3 is 14 amino acids. CDR3 nucleotide sequence: TGTGCCAGCTCACCTCTACAGGGCTCCTACGAGCAGTACTTC. As protein: CASSPLQGSYEQYF.

This chain connects TRBV6-5 to TRBJ1-5; TRBD1 matches 7 bases. V lost 7 bases and J lost 3; bases outside the gene matches: 9. CDR1 and CDR2 (germline): MNHEY, SVGAGI. The CDR3 consists of 15 residues. CDR3 protein: CASKPTGANNQPQHF. CDR3 coding DNA: TGTGCCAGCAAACCCACAGGGGCCAACAATCAGCCCCAGCATTTT.

The chain recombines TRBV3-1 (or the pseudogene TRBV3-2) with TRBJ1-5; D ambiguous. V was trimmed by 0 bases and J by 6 bases, leaving 6 bases between them. Germline CDR1 is LGHDT and CDR2 is YNNKEL (reference sequence). The CDR3 runs 13 residues. The CDR3 here is CASSQDDFQPQHF. Written as DNA, the CDR3 is TGTGCCAGCAGCCAAGACGACTTTCAGCCCCAGCATTTT.

The chain combines TRBV4-2 with TRBJ1-2; possibly TRBD1 for D (6 bases). V lost 3 bases and J 4 bases, leaving 9 bases between the germline ends. The CDR3 contains 13 residues. CDR1 LGHNA and CDR2 YNFKEQ come from the germline V gene. The CDR3 DNA follows: TGTGCCAGCAGCCATGGACAGTCCTATGGCTACACCTTC. Amino acids: CASSHGQSYGYTF.

This sequence joins TRBV5-6 and TRBJ1-5; 8 nucleotides align to TRBD1. The CDR3 spans 15 residues. Germline-derived CDR1 and CDR2 are SGHDT and YYEEEE. The trim removed 2 bases at V and 2 bases at J, leaving 3 bases unmatched. CDR3 region: CASSLSTGGNQPQHF. The CDR3 DNA reads as TGTGCCAGCAGCTTATCGACAGGGGGCAATCAGCCCCAGCATTTT.